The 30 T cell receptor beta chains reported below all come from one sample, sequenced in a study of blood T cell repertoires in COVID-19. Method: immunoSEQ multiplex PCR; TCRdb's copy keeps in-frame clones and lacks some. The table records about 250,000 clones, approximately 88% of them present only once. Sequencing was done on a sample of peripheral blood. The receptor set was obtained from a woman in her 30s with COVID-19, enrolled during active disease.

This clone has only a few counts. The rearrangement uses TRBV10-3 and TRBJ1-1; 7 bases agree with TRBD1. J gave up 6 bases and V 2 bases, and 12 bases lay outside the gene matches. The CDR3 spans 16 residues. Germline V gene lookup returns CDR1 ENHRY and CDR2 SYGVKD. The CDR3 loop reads CAISEGIGAGGAEAFF. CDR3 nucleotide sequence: TGTGCCATCAGTGAGGGGATTGGGGCAGGGGGTGCTGAAGCTTTCTTT.

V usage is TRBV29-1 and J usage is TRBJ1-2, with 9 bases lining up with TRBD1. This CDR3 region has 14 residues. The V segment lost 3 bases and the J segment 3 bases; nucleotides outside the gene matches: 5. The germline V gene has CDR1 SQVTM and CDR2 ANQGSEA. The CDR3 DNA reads TGCAGCGTTGATCTGACAGGGGGAGACTATGGCTACACCTTC. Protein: CSVDLTGGDYGYTF.

The CDR3 nucleotides read TGCGCCAGCAGCCAAGAGACGGGGAATTACTATGGCTACACCTTC. It translates to CASSQETGNYYGYTF. The V call is TRBV4-3, the J call TRBJ1-2; D remains ambiguous. Trimming removed 0 bases from V and 3 bases from J, with 11 bases in between. The germline gives CDR1 LGHNA, CDR2 YSLEER. This CDR3 has 15 amino acids.

The CDR3 reads CSVAGTQYNEQFF. The CDR3 DNA follows: TGCAGCGTTGCCGGGACACAATACAATGAGCAGTTCTTC. This chain uses TRBV29-1 with TRBJ2-1; possible D gene TRBD1, 6 bases. CDR1 and CDR2 (germline): SQVTM, ANQGSEA. This CDR3 is 13 amino acids long. V gave up 4 bases and J gave up 4 bases, with 11 bases separating them.

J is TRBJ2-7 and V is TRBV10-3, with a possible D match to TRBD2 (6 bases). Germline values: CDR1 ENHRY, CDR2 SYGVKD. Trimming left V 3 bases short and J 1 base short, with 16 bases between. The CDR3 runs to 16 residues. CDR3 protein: CAISEAWRVASYEQYF. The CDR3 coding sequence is TGTGCCATCAGTGAAGCGTGGAGGGTGGCGTCCTACGAGCAGTACTTC.

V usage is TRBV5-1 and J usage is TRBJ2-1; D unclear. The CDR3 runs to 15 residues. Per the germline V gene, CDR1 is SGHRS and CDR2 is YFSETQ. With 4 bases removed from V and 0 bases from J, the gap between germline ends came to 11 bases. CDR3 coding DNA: TGCGCCAGCAGCGGCGGCTCCAACTCCTACAATGAGCAGTTCTTC. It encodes CASSGGSNSYNEQFF.

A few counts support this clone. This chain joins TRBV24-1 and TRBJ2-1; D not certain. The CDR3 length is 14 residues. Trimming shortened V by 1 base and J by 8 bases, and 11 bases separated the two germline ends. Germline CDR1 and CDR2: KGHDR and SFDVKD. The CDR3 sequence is CATSDFFGWDEQFF. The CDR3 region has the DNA TGTGCCACCAGTGATTTTTTCGGGTGGGATGAGCAGTTCTTC.

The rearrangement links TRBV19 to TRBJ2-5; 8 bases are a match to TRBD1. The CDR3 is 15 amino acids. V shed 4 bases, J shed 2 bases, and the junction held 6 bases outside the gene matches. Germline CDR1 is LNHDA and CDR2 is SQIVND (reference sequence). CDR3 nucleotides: TGTGCCAGTAGTACCAGGGGGCTCGGGCAAGAGACCCAGTACTTC. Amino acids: CASSTRGLGQETQYF.

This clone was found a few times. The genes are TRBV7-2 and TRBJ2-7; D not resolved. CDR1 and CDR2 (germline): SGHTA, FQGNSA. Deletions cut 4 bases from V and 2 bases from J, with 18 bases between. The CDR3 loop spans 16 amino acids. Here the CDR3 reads CASSSGLPSIAYEQYF. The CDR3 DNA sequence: TGTGCCAGCAGCTCCGGTTTACCTTCTATTGCCTACGAGCAGTACTTC.

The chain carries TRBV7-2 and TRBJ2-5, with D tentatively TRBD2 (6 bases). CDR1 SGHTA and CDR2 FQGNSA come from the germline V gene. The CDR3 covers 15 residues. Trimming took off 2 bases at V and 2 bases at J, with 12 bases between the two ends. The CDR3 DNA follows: TGTGCCAGCAGCTTATGGGCTAGCGAGCAAGAGACCCAGTACTTC. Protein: CASSLWASEQETQYF.

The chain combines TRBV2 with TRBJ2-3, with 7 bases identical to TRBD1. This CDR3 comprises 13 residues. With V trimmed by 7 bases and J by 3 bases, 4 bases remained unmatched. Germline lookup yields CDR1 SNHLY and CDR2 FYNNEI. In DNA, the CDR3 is TGTGCCAGCACCCGGGACAGTACAGATACGCAGTATTTT. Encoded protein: CASTRDSTDTQYF.

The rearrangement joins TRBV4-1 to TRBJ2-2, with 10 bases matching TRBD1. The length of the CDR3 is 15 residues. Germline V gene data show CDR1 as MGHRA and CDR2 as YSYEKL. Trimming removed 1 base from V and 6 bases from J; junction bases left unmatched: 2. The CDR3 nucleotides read TGCGCCAGCAGCCAAGGGACAGGGGGGGCCGGGGAGCTGTTTTTT. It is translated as CASSQGTGGAGELFF.

The CDR3 sequence: CASSFAVWVYRSSYNEQFF. The CDR3 nucleotides are TGTGCCAGCAGTTTCGCGGTGTGGGTCTATAGGAGCTCCTACAATGAGCAGTTCTTC. This chain links TRBV6-2 or TRBV6-3 with TRBJ2-1; no clear D. CDR3 length: 19 residues. Per the germline V gene, CDR1 is MNHEY and CDR2 is SVGEGT. V gave up 4 bases and J gave up 0 bases, with 22 bases separating them.

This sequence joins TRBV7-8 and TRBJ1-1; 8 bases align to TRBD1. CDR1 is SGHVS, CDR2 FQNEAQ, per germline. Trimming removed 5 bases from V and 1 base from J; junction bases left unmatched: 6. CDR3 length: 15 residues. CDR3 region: CASSLGTGGNTEAFF. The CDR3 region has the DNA TGTGCCAGCAGCCTAGGGACAGGCGGGAACACTGAAGCTTTCTTT.

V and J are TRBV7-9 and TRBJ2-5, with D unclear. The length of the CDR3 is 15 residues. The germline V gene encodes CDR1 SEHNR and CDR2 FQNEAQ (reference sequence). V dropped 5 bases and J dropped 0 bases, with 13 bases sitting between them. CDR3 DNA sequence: TGTGCCAGCAGCCCAGAGGCGGCCGACCAAGAGACCCAGTACTTC. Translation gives CASSPEAADQETQYF.

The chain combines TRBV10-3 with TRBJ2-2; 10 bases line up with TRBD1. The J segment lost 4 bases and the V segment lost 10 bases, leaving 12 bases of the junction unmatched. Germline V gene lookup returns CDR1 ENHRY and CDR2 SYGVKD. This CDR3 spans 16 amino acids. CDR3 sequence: CATVGQGENSTGELFF. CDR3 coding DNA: TGTGCCACCGTCGGACAGGGGGAGAATAGCACCGGGGAGCTGTTTTTT.

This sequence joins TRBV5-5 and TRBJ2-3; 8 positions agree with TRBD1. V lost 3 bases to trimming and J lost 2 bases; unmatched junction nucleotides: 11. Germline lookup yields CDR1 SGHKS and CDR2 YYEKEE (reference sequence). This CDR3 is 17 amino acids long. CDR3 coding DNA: TGTGCCAGCAGCTGGGGGACAGGCCTGCCCTCCACAGATACGCAGTATTTT. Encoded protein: CASSWGTGLPSTDTQYF.

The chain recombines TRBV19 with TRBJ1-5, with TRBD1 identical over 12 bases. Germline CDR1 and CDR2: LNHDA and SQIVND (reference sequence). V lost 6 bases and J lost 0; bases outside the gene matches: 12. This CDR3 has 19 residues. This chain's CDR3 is CASSRDRGRKGYSNQPQHF. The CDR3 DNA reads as TGTGCCAGTAGCCGGGACAGGGGGCGAAAGGGATATAGCAATCAGCCCCAGCATTTT.

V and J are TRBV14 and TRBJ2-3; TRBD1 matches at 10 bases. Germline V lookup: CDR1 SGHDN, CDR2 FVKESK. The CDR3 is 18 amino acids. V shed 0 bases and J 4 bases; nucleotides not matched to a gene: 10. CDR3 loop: CASSQDLRTGGVSDTQYF. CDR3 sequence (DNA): TGTGCCAGCAGCCAAGATCTTCGGACAGGGGGTGTCTCAGATACGCAGTATTTT. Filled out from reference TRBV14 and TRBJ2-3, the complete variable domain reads EAGVTQFPSHSVIEKGQTVTLRCDPISGHDNLYWYRRVMGKEIKFLLHFVKESKQDESGMPNNRFLAERTGGTYSTLKVQPAELEDSGVYFCASSQDLRTGGVSDTQYFGPGTRLTVL.

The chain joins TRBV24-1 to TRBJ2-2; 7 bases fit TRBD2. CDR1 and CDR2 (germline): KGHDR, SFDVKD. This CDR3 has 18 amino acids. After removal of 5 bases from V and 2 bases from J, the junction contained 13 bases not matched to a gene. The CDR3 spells CATSAGWRERGNTGELFF. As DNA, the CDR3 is TGTGCCACCAGTGCGGGCTGGCGGGAGAGGGGTAACACCGGGGAGCTGTTTTTT.

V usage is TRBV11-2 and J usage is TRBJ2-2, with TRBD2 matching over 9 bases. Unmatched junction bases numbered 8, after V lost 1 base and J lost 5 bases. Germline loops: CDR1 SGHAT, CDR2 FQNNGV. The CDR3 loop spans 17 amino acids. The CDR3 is CASSLVGAGGRTGELFF. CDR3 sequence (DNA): TGTGCCAGCAGCTTAGTGGGGGCGGGAGGGAGAACCGGGGAGCTGTTTTTT.

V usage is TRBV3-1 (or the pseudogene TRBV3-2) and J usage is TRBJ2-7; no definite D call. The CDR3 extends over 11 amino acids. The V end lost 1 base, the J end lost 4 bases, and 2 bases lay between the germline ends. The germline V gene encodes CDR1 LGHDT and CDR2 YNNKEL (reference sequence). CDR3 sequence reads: CASSQAYEQYF. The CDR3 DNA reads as TGTGCCAGCAGCCAAGCTTACGAGCAGTACTTC.

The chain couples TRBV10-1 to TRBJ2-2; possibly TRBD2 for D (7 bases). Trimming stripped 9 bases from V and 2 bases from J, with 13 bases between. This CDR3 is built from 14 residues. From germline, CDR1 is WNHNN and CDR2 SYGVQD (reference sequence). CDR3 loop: CASGGGSNTGELFF. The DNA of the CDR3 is TGCGCCAGTGGGGGGGGCAGTAACACCGGGGAGCTGTTTTTT.

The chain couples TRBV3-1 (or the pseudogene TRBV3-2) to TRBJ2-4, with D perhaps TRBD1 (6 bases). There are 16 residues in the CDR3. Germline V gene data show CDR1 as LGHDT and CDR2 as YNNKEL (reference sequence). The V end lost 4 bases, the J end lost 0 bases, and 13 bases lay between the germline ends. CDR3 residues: CASSPRTALAKNIQYF. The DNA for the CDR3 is TGTGCCAGCAGCCCACGGACAGCCCTAGCCAAAAACATTCAGTACTTC.

CDR3 sequence: CAWSGRAGVRNEQFF. CDR3 nucleotide sequence: TGTGCCTGGAGTGGTCGAGCGGGAGTACGGAATGAGCAGTTCTTC. The chain links TRBV30 to TRBJ2-1; 8 bases agree with TRBD2. The CDR3 is made up of 15 amino acids. Germline V gives CDR1 GTSNPN, CDR2 SVGIG (reference sequence). Trimming took 1 base from V and 7 from J; bases not matched to a gene: 9.

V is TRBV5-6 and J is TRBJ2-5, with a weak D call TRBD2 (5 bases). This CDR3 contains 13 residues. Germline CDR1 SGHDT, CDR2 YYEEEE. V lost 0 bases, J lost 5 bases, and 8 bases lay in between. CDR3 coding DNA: TGTGCCAGCAGCTTGGCCGGGGTGGAGACCCAGTACTTC. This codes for CASSLAGVETQYF.

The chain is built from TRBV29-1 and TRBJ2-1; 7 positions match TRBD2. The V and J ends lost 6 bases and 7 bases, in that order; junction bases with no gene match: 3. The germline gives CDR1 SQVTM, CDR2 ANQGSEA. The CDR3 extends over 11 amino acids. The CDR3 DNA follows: TGCAGCGTGGGGGGGGAGAATGAGCAGTTCTTC. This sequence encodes CSVGGENEQFF.

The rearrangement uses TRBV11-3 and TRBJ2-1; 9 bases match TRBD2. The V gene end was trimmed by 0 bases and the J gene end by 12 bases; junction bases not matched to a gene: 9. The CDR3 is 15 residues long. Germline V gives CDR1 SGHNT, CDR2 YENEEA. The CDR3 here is CASSLDISETSGQFF. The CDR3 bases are TGTGCCAGCAGCTTAGACATATCCGAGACTAGCGGGCAGTTCTTC.

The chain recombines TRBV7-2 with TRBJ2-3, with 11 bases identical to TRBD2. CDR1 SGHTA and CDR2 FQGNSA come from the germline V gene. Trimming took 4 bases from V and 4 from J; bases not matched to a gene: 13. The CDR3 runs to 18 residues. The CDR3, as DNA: TGTGCCAGCAGCTCTACTAGCGGGAGAGGTCCATCCGCAGATACGCAGTATTTT. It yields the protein CASSSTSGRGPSADTQYF.

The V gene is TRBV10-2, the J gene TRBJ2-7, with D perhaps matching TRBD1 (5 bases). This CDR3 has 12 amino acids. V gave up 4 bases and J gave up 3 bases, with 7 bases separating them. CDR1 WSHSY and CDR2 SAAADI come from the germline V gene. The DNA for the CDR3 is TGCGCCAGCAGTGTCCAGGGCTACGAGCAGTACTTC. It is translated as CASSVQGYEQYF.